The clone carrying this T cell receptor (beta chain) was seen only once. Its specificity is not known. These data belong to a study of T cell responses to AZD1222 COVID-19 vaccine. The wider study: Second doses that came at about 4 or about 12 weeks were put together. Study-wide points: Sampling that yielded the repertoires occurred only after the peak T cell response. Donor demographics were predominantly white British with a female majority; clonal diversity may be underestimated.

J was trimmed by 7 bases and V by 6 bases; bases with no gene match: 0. The CDR3 extends over 12 amino acids. Germline assignment: CDR1 MNHEY and CDR2 SVGAGI. Repertoires were generated with immunoSEQ multiplex PCR, while TCRdb's copy carries only in-frame clones and drops some. Of around 99,000 clones in the sample, roughly nine tenths were seen once. Material: peripheral blood, obtained on day 0 of AZD1222 vaccination. V usage is TRBV6-5 and J usage is TRBJ1-4, with 9 bases that match TRBD1. This clonotype originated in an adult in good health. The CDR3 here is CASRTGGEKLFF. The CDR3 nucleotides read TGTGCCAGCAGGACAGGGGGTGAAAAACTGTTTTTT.